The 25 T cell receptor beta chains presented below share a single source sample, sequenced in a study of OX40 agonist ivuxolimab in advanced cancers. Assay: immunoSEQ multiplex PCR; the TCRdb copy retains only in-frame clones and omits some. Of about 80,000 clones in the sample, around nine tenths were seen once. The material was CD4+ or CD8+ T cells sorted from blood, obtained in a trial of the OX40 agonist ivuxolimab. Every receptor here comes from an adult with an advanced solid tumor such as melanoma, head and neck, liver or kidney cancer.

CDR3 in amino acids: CASSPTPTGIYGYTF. The DNA for the CDR3 is TGCGCCAGCAGCCCAACCCCGACAGGGATCTATGGCTACACCTTC. The V call is TRBV4-1, the J call TRBJ1-2, with 7 bases lining up with TRBD1. The CDR3 covers 15 residues. The germline V gene encodes CDR1 MGHRA and CDR2 YSYEKL. The V segment lost 4 bases and the J segment 4 bases; nucleotides outside the gene matches: 9.

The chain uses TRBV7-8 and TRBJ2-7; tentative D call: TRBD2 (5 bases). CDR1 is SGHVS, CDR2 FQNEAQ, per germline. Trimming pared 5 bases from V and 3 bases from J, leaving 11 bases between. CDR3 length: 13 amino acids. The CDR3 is CASSRTGNYEQYF. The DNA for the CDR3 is TGTGCCAGCAGCCGTACCGGGAACTACGAGCAGTACTTC.

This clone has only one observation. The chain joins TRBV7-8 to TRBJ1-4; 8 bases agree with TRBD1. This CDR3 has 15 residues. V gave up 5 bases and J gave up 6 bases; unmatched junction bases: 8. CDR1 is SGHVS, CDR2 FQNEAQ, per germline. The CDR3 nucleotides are TGTGCCAGCAGCCTAGGGACAGGACGAGATGAAAAACTGTTTTTT. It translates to CASSLGTGRDEKLFF.

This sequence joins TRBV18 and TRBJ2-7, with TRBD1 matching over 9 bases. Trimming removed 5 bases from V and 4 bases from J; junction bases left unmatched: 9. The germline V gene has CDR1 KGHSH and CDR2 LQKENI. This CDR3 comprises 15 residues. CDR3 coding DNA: TGTGCCAGCTCAGAACCGGGACAGGGCGAGTACGAGCAGTACTTC. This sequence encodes CASSEPGQGEYEQYF. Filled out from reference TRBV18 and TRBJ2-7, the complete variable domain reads NAGVMQNPRHLVRRRGQEARLRCSPMKGHSHVYWYRQLPEEGLKFMVYLQKENIIDESGMPKERFSAEFPKEGPSILRIQQVVRGDSAAYFCASSEPGQGEYEQYFGPGTRLTVT.

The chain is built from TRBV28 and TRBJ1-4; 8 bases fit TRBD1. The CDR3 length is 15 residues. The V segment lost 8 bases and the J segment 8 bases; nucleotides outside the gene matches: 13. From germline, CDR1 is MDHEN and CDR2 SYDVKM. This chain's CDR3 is CASGTIGTGYEKLFF. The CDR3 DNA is TGTGCCAGCGGAACTATCGGGACAGGCTACGAAAAACTGTTTTTT. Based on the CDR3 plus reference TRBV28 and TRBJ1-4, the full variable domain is DVKVTQSSRYLVKRTGEKVFLECVQDMDHENMFWYRQDPGLGLRLIYFSYDVKMKEKGDIPEGYSVSREKKERFSLILESASTNQTSMYLCASGTIGTGYEKLFFGSGTQLSVL.

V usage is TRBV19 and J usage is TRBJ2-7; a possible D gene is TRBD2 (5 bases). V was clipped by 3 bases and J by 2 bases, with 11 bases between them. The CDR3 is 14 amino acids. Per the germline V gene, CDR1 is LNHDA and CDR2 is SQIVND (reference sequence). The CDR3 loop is CASSIRGSTYEQYF. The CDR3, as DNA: TGTGCCAGTAGTATCCGGGGTTCCACCTACGAGCAGTACTTC.

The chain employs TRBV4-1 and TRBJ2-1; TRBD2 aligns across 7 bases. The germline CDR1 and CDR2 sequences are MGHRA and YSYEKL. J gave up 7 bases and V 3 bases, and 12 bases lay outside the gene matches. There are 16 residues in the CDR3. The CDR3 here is CASSQSWLQGGNEQFF. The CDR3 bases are TGCGCCAGCAGCCAGTCGTGGCTGCAGGGAGGGAATGAGCAGTTCTTC.

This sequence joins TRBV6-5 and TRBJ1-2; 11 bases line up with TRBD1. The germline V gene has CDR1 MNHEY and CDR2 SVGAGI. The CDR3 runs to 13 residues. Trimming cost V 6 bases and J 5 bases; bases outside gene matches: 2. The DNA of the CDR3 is TGTGCCAGCAGGGGACAGGGGGATTATGGCTACACCTTC. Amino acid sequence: CASRGQGDYGYTF.

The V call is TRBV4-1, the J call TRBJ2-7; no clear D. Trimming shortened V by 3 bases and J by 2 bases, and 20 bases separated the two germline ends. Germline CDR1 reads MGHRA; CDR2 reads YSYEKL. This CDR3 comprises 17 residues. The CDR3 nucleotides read TGCGCCAGCAGCCACCCCGTCCGAGGCAGCGAGGCCTACGAGCAGTACTTC. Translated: CASSHPVRGSEAYEQYF.

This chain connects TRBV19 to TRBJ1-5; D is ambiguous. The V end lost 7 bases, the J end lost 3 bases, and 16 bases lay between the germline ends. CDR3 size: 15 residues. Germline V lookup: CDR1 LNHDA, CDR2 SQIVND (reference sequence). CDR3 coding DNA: TGTGCCAGTAAAGAAGACGACACAACCAATCAGCCCCAGCATTTT. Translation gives CASKEDDTTNQPQHF. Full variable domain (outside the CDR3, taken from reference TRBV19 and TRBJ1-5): DGGITQSPKYLFRKEGQNVTLSCEQNLNHDAMYWYRQDPGQGLRLIYYSQIVNDFQKGDIAEGYSVSREKKESFPLTVTSAQKNPTAFYLCASKEDDTTNQPQHFGDGTRLSIL.

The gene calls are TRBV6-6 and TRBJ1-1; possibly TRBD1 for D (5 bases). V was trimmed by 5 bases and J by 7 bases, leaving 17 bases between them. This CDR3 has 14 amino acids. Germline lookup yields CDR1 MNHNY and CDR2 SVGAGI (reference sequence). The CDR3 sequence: CASSPEAGTLEAFF. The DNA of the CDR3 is TGTGCCAGCAGTCCCGAGGCCGGGACCCTTGAAGCTTTCTTT.

The CDR3 DNA reads TGTGCCAGCAGCTTGGCTAATGAGTATGGTGAAGCTTTCTTT. This encodes CASSLANEYGEAFF. The chain employs TRBV5-4 and TRBJ1-1; D unresolved. The CDR3 contains 14 residues. Per germline, CDR1 SGHNT and CDR2 YYREEE (reference sequence). Trimming took off 0 bases at V and 7 bases at J, with 13 bases between the two ends.

The CDR3 protein is CASRPTSGSLEQFF. The CDR3 DNA sequence: TGTGCCAGCAGACCGACTAGCGGGAGTCTGGAGCAGTTCTTC. The V gene is TRBV11-3, the J gene TRBJ2-1; 12 bases are a match to TRBD2. The V gene end was trimmed by 6 bases and the J gene end by 10 bases; junction bases not matched to a gene: 7. Germline V gene data show CDR1 as SGHNT and CDR2 as YENEEA. This CDR3 spans 14 amino acids.

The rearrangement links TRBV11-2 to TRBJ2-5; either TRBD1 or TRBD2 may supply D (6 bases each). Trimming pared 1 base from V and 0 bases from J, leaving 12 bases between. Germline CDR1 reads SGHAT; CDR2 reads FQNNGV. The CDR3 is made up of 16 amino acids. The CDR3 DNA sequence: TGTGCCAGCAGCTTAGTTCTAGGGGGGTACCAAGAGACCCAGTACTTC. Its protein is CASSLVLGGYQETQYF.

The CDR3 loop reads CATSRDRAPGYGYTF. CDR3 sequence (DNA): TGTGCCACCAGCAGGGACAGGGCTCCGGGATATGGCTACACCTTC. The rearrangement links TRBV15 to TRBJ1-2; 8 bases align to TRBD1. Germline V gives CDR1 LNHNV, CDR2 YYDKDF (reference sequence). CDR3 length: 15 residues. V gave up 3 bases and J gave up 5 bases; unmatched junction bases: 8.

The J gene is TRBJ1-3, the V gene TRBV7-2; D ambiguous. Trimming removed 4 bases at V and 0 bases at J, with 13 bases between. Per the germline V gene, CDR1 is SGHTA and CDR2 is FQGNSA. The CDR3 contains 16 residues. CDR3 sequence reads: CASSSIDRRSGNTIYF. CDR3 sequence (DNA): TGTGCCAGCAGCTCAATCGACCGTCGCTCTGGAAACACCATATATTTT.

The CDR3 spells CASSLLAGGETQYF. The CDR3, as DNA: TGTGCCAGCAGTTTACTAGCGGGAGGGGAGACCCAGTACTTC. The J gene is TRBJ2-5, the V gene TRBV27; 12 bases agree with TRBD2. J was trimmed by 5 bases and V by 2 bases; bases with no gene match: 0. The CDR3 contains 14 residues. Germline CDR1 is MNHEY and CDR2 is SMNVEV (reference sequence).

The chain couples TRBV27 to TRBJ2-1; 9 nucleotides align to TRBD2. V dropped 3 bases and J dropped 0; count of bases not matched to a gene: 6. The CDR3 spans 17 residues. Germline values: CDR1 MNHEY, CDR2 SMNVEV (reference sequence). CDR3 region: CASSLDLAGFSYNEQFF. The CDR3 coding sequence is TGTGCCAGCAGTTTGGATCTAGCGGGATTCTCCTACAATGAGCAGTTCTTC.

CDR3 DNA: TGTGCCAGCAGAATGGGACTAGCGGGATCCTACAATGAGCAGTTCTTC. This sequence encodes CASRMGLAGSYNEQFF. This sequence joins TRBV5-4 and TRBJ2-1; 13 positions agree with TRBD2. Per the germline V gene, CDR1 is SGHNT and CDR2 is YYREEE (reference sequence). This CDR3 has 16 amino acids. V lost 5 bases and J lost 1; bases outside the gene matches: 3.

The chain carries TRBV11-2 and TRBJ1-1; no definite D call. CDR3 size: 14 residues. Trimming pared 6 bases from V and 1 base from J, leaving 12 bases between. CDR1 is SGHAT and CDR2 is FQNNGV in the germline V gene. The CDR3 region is CASRPHDSNTEAFF. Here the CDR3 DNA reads TGTGCCAGCAGACCTCACGACTCGAACACTGAAGCTTTCTTT.

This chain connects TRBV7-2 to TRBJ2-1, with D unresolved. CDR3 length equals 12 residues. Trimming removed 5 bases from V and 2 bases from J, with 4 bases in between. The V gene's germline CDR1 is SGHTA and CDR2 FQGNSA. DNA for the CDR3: TGTGCCAGCAGCCGCACCTACAATGAGCAGTTCTTC. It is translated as CASSRTYNEQFF.

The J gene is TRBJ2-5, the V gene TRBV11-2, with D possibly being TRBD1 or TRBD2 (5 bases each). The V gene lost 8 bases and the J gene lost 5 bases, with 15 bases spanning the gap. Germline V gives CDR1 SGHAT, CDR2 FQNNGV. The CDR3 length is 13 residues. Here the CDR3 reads CASSGGSGETQYF. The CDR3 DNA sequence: TGTGCCAGCTCTGGGGGTTCGGGGGAGACCCAGTACTTC.

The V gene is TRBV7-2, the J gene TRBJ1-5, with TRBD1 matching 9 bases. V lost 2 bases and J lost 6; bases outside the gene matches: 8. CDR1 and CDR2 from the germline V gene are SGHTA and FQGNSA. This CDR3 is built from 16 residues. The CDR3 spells CASSLFGTGRRQPQHF. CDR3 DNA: TGTGCCAGCAGCTTATTCGGGACAGGGAGACGTCAGCCCCAGCATTTT.

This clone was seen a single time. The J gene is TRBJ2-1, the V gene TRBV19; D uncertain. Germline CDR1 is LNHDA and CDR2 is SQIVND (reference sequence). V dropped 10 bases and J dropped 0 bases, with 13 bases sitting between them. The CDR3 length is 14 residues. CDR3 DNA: TGTGCCACCCGAGGTGCATACTCCTACAATGAGCAGTTCTTC. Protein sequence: CATRGAYSYNEQFF. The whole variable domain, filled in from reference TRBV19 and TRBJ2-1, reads DGGITQSPKYLFRKEGQNVTLSCEQNLNHDAMYWYRQDPGQGLRLIYYSQIVNDFQKGDIAEGYSVSREKKESFPLTVTSAQKNPTAFYLCATRGAYSYNEQFFGPGTRLTVL.

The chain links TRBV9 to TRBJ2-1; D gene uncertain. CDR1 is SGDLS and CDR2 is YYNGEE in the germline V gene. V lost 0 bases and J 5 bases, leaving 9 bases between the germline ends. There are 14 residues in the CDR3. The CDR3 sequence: CASSVVGTDNEQFF. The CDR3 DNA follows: TGTGCCAGCAGCGTAGTAGGAACTGACAATGAGCAGTTCTTC. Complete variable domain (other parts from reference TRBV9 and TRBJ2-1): DSGVTQTPKHLITATGQRVTLRCSPRSGDLSVYWYQQSLDQGLQFLIQYYNGEERAKGNILERFSAQQFPDLHSELNLSSLELGDSALYFCASSVVGTDNEQFFGPGTRLTVL.